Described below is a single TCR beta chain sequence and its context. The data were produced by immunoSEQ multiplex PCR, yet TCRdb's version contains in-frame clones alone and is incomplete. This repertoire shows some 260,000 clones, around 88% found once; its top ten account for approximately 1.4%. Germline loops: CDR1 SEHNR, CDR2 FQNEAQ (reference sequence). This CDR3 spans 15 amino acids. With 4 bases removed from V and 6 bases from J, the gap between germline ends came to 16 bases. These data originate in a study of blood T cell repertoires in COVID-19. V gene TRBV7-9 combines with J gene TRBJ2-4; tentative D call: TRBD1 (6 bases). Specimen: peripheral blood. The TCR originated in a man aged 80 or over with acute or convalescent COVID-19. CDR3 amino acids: CASSSGVSIINIQYF. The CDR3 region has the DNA TGTGCCAGCAGCTCAGGGGTCTCGATTATAAACATTCAGTACTTC.